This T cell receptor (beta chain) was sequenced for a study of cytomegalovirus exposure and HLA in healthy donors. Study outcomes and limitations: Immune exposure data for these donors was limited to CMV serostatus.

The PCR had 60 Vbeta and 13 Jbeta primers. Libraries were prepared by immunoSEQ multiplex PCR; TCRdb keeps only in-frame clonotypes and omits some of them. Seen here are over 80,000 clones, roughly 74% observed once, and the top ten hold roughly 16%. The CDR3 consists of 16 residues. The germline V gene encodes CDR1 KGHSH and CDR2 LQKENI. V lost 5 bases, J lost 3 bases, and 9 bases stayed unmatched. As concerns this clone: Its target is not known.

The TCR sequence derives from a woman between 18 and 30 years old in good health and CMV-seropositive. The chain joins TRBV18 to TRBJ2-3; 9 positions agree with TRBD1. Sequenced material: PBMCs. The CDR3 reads CASSKGQGEGTDTQYF. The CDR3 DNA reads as TGTGCCAGCTCAAAGGGACAGGGCGAAGGAACAGATACGCAGTATTTT.